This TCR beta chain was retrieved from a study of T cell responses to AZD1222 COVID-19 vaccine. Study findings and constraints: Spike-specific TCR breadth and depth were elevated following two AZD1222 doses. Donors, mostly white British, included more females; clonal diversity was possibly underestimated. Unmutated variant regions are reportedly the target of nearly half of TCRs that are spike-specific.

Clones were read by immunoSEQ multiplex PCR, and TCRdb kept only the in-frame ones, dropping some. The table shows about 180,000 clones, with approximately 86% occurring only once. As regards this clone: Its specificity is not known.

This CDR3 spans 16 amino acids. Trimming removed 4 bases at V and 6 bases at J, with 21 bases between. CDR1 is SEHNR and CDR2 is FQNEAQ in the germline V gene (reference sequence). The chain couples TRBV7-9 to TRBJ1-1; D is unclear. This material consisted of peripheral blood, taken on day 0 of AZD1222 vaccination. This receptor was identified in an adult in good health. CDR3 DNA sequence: TGTGCCAGCAGCTACCCCCAGGCGGCGGGGATCCCTGAAGCTTTCTTT. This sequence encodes CASSYPQAAGIPEAFF.